The clone carrying this T cell receptor (beta chain) was observed a few times. What it binds is unknown. Generation of TCR cDNA used 5'RACE template switching (which added a universal primer site and UMIs). A single record per CDR3 protein comes from TCRdb applying MiXCR to the 5' RACE reads. This sample carries about 350,000 distinct CDR3 sequences, approximately 8% of them seen once, and the ten largest clones take 17%. This sample was taken from a study of T cells after yellow fever vaccination. Whole-study findings and limits: At around 95% for CD4 and about 87% for CD8, most primary-vaccination clones showed up again after the booster.

CDR3 size: 14 residues. V lost 6 bases and J 1 base, leaving 12 bases between the germline ends. The chain joins TRBV12-3 or TRBV12-4 to TRBJ1-1; a weak D match, TRBD1 (5 bases). Source: PBMCs, taken around 45 days after the first yellow fever vaccination. The receptor's source is a man younger than 30 who received the YFV17D yellow fever vaccine. DNA for the CDR3: TGTGCCAGCAGCCTCAGGAGGGGGAACACTGAAGCTTTCTTT. Its protein is CASSLRRGNTEAFF.